This TCR beta chain was retrieved from a study of CD8 T cells in Susac syndrome (dated by TCRdb to the late 2010s). Study-level background: Among the Susac syndrome patients who were sequenced, clinically active disease was present in more than 5 and clinical remission was observed in fewer than ten. At blood withdrawal, Susac syndrome patients were either therapy-naive, taking corticosteroids (in some cases with IVIg as well), or taking IVIg alone. The study used repertoire sequencing to test whether antigen drove CD8+ T cell activation and differentiation in Susac syndrome. The study compared CD8+ T cell repertoire clonality among 12 healthy donors, about 14 Susac syndrome patients and fewer than 19 multiple sclerosis patients.

Comments on this clonotype: Its antigen is currently not known. Base qualities are not recorded, but no much larger clone differs from it by a single base.

RNA was extracted using the RNeasy kit, and roughly 0.5 to 1 ug of the RNA was reverse transcribed with random hexamers. TCR beta CDR3 regions were amplified with the immunoSEQ multiplex PCR assay covering 54 Vbeta and 13 Jbeta segments. PCR amplification bias was corrected by using a synthetic template baseline for primer optimization and computational correction. Per the authors' processing: Only productive sequences were kept, with reads annotated to V, D and J genes according to IMGT and analyzed in immunoSEQ Analyzer. Clonality was computed as one minus Shannon entropy normalized by log2 of the number of productive unique sequences. For each patient and control, public and private clones were evaluated among the 100 most prevalent clones. Susac-specific clones were defined as absent from healthy and MS cohorts, about 1,000 published viral clones and other ImmuneACCESS disease sequences. TCRdb reprocessed the public reads (quality trimming at Q25 with fastp, clone calling with MiXCR) and kept in-frame beta chains. Rows merge per CDR3 protein into single entries with the most common DNA and genes. Clone size and V and J calls follow TCRdb, not the original study. The sample table holds fewer than 90,000 distinct CDR3 sequences, of which 80% to 95% were seen once. Together, the top ten hold approximately 0.5% of the sample.

CDR1 and CDR2 are read off the germline V gene (reference sequence) as DFQATT and SNEGSKA. The CDR3 contains 12 residues, cysteine and phenylalanine counted. Of all the DNA, just the CDR3 is kept, 36 bases in frame from base 1. Germline trimming amounts to 7 bases on V and 6 bases on J, with 7 as the count of junction bases outside the gene matches. High-throughput TCR beta sequencing profiled peripheral blood CD8+ and CD4+ T cells from healthy donors, Susac syndrome patients and multiple sclerosis patients. The Susac syndrome patients fulfilled recently defined diagnostic criteria for definite or probable disease. CD8+ TEMRA cells were enriched by FACS, while bulk CD8+ and CD4+ T cells were purified by magnetic negative isolation. Blood was drawn into EDTA tubes, processed within 24 hours, and PBMCs were isolated by density gradient centrifugation. PBMCs destined for TCR sequencing were cryopreserved in liquid nitrogen and later thawed in a 37 °C water bath. A purity of at least 90% was achieved for sorted or isolated CD4+, CD8+ and CD8+ TEMRA cells.

The study at large found these results: In the total CD8+ and CD8+ TEMRA repertoires, around 17 and five Susac-specific public clones, respectively, were identified. The study acknowledged that relatively few individuals were included in the TCR sequencing and HLA analysis. Susac syndrome CD8+ repertoires showed clonal expansion, highest in CD8+ TEMRA cells and greater in clinically active than remitting patients.

The sequence is built from TRBV20-1 and TRBJ2-3; 7 of the junction bases match TRBD2. The clonotype comes from a human donor with Susac syndrome. Sequencing used CD8+ T cells from PBMCs. The CDR3 amino acid sequence is: CSGQLASDTQYF. The DNA reads as follows: TGCAGTGGCCAACTAGCGTCGGATACGCAGTATTTT.